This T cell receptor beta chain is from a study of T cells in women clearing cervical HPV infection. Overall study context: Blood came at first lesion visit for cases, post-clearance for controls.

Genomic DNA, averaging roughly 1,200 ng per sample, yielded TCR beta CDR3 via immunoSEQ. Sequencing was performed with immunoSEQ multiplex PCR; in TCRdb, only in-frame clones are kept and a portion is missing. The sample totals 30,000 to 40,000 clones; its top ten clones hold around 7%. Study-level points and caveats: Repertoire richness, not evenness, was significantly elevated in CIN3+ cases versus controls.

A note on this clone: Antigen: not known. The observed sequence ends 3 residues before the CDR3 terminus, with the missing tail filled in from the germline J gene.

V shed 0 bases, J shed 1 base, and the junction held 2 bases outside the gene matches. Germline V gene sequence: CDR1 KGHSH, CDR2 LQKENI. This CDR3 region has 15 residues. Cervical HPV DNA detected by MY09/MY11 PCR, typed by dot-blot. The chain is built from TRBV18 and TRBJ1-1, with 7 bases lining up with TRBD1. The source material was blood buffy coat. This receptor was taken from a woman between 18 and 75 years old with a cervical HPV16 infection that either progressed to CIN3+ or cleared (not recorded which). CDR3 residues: CASSPPGQANTEAFF. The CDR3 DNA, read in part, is TGTGCCAGCTCACCACCCGGACAGGCGAACACTGAA.